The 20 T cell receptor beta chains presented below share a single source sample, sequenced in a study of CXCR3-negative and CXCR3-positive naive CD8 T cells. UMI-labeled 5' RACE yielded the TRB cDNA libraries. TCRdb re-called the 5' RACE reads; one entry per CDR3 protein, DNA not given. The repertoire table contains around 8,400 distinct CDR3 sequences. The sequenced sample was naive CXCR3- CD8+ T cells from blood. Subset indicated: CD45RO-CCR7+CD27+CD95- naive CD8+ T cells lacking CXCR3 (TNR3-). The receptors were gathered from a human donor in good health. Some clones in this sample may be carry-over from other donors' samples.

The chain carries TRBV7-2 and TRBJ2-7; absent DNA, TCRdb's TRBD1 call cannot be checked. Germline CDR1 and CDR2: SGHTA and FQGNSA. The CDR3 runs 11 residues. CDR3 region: CAGRQPYEQYF.

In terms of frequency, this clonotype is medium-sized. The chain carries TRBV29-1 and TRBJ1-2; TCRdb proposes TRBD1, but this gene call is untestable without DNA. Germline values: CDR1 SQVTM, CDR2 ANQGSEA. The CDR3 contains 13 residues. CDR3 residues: CSVVSGDGYGYTF.

Here the CDR3 reads CASLSGGSYEQYF. The chain uses TRBV7-6 and TRBJ2-7; TCRdb's assignment of TRBD1 cannot be checked, as there is no DNA. The CDR3 has 13 amino acids. Germline lookup yields CDR1 SGHVS and CDR2 FNYEAQ.

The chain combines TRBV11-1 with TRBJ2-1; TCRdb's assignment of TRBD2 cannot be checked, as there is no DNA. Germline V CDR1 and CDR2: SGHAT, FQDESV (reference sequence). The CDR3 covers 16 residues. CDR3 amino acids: CASSLIGTSGTYEQFF.

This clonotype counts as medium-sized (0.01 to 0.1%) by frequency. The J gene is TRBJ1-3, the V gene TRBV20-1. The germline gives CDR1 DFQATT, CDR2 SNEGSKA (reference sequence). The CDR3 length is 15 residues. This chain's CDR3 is CSARDIHTTGNTIYF.

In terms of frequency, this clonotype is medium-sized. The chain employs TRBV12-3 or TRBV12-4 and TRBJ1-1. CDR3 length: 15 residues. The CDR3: CASSSRDSSGTEAFF.

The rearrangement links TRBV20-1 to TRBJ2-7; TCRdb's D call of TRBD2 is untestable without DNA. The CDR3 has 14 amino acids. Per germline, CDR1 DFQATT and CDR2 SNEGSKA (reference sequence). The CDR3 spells CSARVPGGLYEQYF.

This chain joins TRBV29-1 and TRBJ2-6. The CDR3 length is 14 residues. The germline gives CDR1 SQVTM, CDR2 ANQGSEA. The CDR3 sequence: CSVAGTAGANVLTF.

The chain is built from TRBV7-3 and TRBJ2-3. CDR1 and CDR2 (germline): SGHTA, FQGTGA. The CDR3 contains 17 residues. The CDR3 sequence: CASSLLGSEPSTDTQYF.

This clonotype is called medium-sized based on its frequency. The CDR3 reads CASSEYRPPMNTEAFF. J is TRBJ1-1 and V is TRBV2; TCRdb's D gene call, TRBD1, goes unchecked for lack of DNA. Germline assignment: CDR1 SNHLY and CDR2 FYNNEI. CDR3 size: 16 residues.

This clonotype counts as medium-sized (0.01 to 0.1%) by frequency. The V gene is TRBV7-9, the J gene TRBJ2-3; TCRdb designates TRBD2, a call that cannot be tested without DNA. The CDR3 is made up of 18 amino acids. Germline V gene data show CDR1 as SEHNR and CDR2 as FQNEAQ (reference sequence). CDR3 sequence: CASTPVVASGSLTDTQYF.

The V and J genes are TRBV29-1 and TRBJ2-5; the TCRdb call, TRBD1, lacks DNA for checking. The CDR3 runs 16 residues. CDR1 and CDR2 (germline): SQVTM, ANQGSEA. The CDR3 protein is CSVEDQGTGVQETQYF. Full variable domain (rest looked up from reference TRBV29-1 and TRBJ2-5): SAVISQKPSRDICQRGTSLTIQCQVDSQVTMMFWYRQQPGQSLTLIATANQGSEATYESGFVIDKFPISRPNLTFSTLTVSNMSPEDSSIYLCSVEDQGTGVQETQYFGPGTRLLVL.

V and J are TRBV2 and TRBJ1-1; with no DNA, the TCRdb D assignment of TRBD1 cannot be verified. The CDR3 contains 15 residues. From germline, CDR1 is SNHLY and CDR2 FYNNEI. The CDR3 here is CASRRGRQGNTEAFF.

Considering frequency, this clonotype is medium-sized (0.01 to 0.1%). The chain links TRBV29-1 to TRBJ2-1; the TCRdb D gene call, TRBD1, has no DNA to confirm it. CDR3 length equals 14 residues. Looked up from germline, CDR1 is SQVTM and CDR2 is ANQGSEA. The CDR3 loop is CSDRAPSSYNEQFF.

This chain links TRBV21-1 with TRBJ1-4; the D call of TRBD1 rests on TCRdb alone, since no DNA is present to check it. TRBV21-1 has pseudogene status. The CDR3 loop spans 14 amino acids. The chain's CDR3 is CASFSGQGREKLFF.

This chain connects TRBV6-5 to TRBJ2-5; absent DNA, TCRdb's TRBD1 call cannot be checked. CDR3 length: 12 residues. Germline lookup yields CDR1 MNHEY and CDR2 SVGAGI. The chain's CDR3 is CASSQQVGTQYF.

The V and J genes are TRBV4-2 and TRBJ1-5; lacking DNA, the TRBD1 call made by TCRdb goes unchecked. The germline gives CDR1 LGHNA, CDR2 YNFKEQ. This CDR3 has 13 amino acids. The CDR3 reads CASSQGQFWPQHF.

The CDR3 sequence is CASRGTGGDEQFF. The rearrangement links TRBV2 to TRBJ2-1; TCRdb's D gene call, TRBD1, goes unchecked for lack of DNA. This CDR3 comprises 13 residues. The germline gives CDR1 SNHLY, CDR2 FYNNEI.

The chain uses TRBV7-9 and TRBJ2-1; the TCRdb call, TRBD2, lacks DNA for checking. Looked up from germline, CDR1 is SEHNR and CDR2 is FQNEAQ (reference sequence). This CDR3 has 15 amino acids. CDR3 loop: CASSLVTSGRNEQFF.

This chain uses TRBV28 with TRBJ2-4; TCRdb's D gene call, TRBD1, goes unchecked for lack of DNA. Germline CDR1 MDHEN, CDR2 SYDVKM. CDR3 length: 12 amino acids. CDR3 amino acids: CAIGTGGYIQYF.